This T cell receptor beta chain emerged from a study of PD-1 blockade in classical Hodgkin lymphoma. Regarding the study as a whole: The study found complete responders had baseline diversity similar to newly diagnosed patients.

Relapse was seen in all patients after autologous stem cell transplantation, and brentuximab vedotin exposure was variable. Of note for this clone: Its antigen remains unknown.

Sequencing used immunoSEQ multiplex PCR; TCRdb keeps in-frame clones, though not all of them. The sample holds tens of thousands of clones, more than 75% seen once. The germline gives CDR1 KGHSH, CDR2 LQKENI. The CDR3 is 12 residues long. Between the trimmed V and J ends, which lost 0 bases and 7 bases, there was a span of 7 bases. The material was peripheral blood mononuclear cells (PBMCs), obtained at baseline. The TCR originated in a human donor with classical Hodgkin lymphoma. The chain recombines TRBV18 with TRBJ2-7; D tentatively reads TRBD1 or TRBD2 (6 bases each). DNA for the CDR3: TGTGCCAGCTCACCACCAGGGGGGGAGCAGTACTTC. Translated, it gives CASSPPGGEQYF.